Presented here are 8 T cell receptor beta chains from one specimen sequenced in a study of T cells in Graves' hyperthyroidism and ophthalmopathy. RNA transcripts provided the source from which TCR beta CDR3 regions were amplified. HTBI primers drove first-round RT-PCR of the TCR CDR3. TCRdb passed the multiplex PCR reads through MiXCR, listing each CDR3 protein once. The table records more than 300,000 distinct CDR3 sequences, 18% of them present only once. The sample was blood. All receptors come from a man aged 18 to 30 with Graves' ophthalmopathy.

This clonotype has a single count. J is TRBJ1-1 and V is TRBV19; D is uncertain. CDR1 and CDR2 from the germline V gene are LNHDA and SQIVND (reference sequence). V lost 6 bases to trimming and J lost 10 bases, with 15 bases between them. CDR3 size: 12 residues. The CDR3 DNA is TGTGCCAGTAGAAACGGGTCCACCACAGCTTTCTTT. This translates into CASRNGSTTAFF. The full variable domain, its missing parts supplied by reference TRBV19 and TRBJ1-1, is DGGITQSPKYLFRKEGQNVTLSCEQNLNHDAMYWYRQDPGQGLRLIYYSQIVNDFQKGDIAEGYSVSREKKESFPLTVTSAQKNPTAFYLCASRNGSTTAFFGQGTRLTVV.

Worth noting for this clonotype: A much larger clone is a single base away; this may be a read error. The gene calls are TRBV2 and TRBJ2-7, with a tentative D call TRBD2 (6 bases). The germline V and J ends were trimmed by 5 bases and 3 bases, with 11 bases remaining between them. The CDR3 is made up of 13 amino acids. Germline-derived CDR1 and CDR2 are SNHLY and FYNNEI. Here the CDR3 DNA reads TGTGCCAGCAGTAGGACGGGGGTCTACGAGCAGTACTTC. It is translated as CASSRTGVYEQYF.

This chain links TRBV2 with TRBJ1-1, with a weak D call TRBD1 (5 bases). The CDR3 spans 12 residues. The V and J ends lost 3 bases and 7 bases respectively, with 9 bases between them. Per the germline V gene, CDR1 is SNHLY and CDR2 is FYNNEI. This CDR3 is CASSDWGVEAFF. The CDR3 DNA reads TGTGCCAGCAGTGATTGGGGGGTTGAAGCTTTCTTT.

J is TRBJ2-5 and V is TRBV7-9; TRBD1 matches 8 bases. Germline assignment: CDR1 SEHNR and CDR2 FQNEAQ (reference sequence). This CDR3 contains 14 residues. V dropped 5 bases and J dropped 5; count of bases not matched to a gene: 7. CDR3 protein: CASSPPTGAETQYF. CDR3 DNA sequence: TGTGCCAGCAGCCCACCGACAGGGGCGGAGACCCAGTACTTC.

About this clonotype: It may be a read error: a sequence one base away is much more abundant. This chain links TRBV6-2 or TRBV6-3 with TRBJ2-7; 9 positions match TRBD1. CDR3 length: 15 amino acids. The J segment lost 2 bases and the V segment lost 2 bases, leaving 4 bases of the junction unmatched. From germline, CDR1 is MNHEY and CDR2 SVGEGT. The CDR3 coding sequence is TGTGCCAGCAGTTACCCCGGGACAGGGACCTACGAGCAGTACTTC. It yields the protein CASSYPGTGTYEQYF.

The table lists this clonotype with a few counts. The J gene is TRBJ1-1, the V gene TRBV7-9; D not resolved. Trimming took 4 bases from V and 11 from J, leaving 20 bases between them. Germline lookup yields CDR1 SEHNR and CDR2 FQNEAQ (reference sequence). The CDR3 runs to 14 residues. The DNA of the CDR3 is TGTGCCAGCAGCTATTTGCCCCATTCCATGGAGGCTTTCTTT. It codes for CASSYLPHSMEAFF.

This clonotype was recorded at least ten times. CDR3 protein: CASSRPDSGYEQYF. The CDR3 DNA is TGTGCCAGCAGCCGTCCCGACTCTGGCTACGAGCAGTACTTC. The gene calls are TRBV5-6 and TRBJ2-7; D unclear. Germline V gene sequence: CDR1 SGHDT, CDR2 YYEEEE. Trimming left V 4 bases short and J 3 bases short, with 14 bases between. The CDR3 runs 14 residues.

This clonotype occurred many times. The chain combines TRBV6-6 with TRBJ2-1; possibly TRBD2 for D (6 bases). The CDR3 covers 14 residues. Trimming took 2 bases from V and 9 from J, leaving 14 bases between them. Germline CDR1 and CDR2: MNHNY and SVGAGI (reference sequence). The CDR3 reads CASSYLPGETEQFF. In DNA form, the CDR3 reads TGTGCCAGCAGTTACCTGCCGGGAGAAACTGAGCAGTTCTTC.